The next 20 T cell receptor beta chains were all read from a single sample in a study of T-cell reconstitution after alpha-beta-depleted transplantation in children. Unique molecular identifiers were built into the TCRbeta library. One entry per CDR3 protein, called by TCRdb with MiXCR from the PCR reads. The sample carries 400,000 to 450,000 distinct CDR3 sequences, around two fifths recorded once. The sample was PBMCs, taken before TCRalphabeta/CD19-depleted stem cell transplant. These receptors were obtained from a girl aged 2 to 10 with aplastic anemia, due to receive a stem cell transplant.

For the CDR3, the DNA is TGTGCCAGCAGCTCCGCAGGGTCCTATGGCTACACCTTC. This gives the protein CASSSAGSYGYTF. The chain links TRBV6-1 to TRBJ1-2, with D perhaps matching TRBD1 (5 bases). Trimming left V 6 bases short and J 4 bases short, with 12 bases between. The germline V gene has CDR1 MNHNS and CDR2 SASEGT. The CDR3 length is 13 residues.

Here the CDR3 DNA reads TGTGCCAGCAGTTTCTCCGGCGGACTAGCGTACGAGCAGTACTTC. This codes for CASSFSGGLAYEQYF. The chain employs TRBV28 and TRBJ2-7; 9 bases match TRBD2. This CDR3 is built from 15 residues. The J segment lost 4 bases and the V segment lost 3 bases, leaving 7 bases of the junction unmatched. Germline CDR1 reads MDHEN; CDR2 reads SYDVKM.

In its sample, this clonotype was seen many times. The V gene is TRBV3-1, the J gene TRBJ2-1; 11 bases fit TRBD2. After removal of 2 bases from V and 10 bases from J, the junction contained 10 bases not matched to a gene. This CDR3 comprises 16 residues. Germline V lookup: CDR1 LGHDT, CDR2 YNNKEL (reference sequence). The CDR3 reads CASSQRALAGGGEQFF. The CDR3 DNA is TGTGCCAGCAGCCAAAGAGCCCTAGCGGGAGGCGGGGAGCAGTTCTTC.

The chain recombines TRBV4-3 with TRBJ2-3, with D perhaps matching TRBD2 (6 bases). V lost 0 bases to trimming and J lost 1 base, with 11 bases between them. Germline-derived CDR1 and CDR2 are LGHNA and YSLEER. The CDR3 runs to 16 residues. CDR3 coding DNA: TGCGCCAGCAGCCAAGAGGGAGCGGGTGGCACAGATACGCAGTATTTT. Translating gives CASSQEGAGGTDTQYF.

This clonotype was detected once. Given a much more abundant clone one base away, this may be a read error. The V gene is TRBV4-2, the J gene TRBJ2-7; TRBD1 matches 8 bases. The CDR3 extends over 15 amino acids. Germline CDR1 reads LGHNA; CDR2 reads YNFKEQ. CDR3 coding DNA: TGTGCCAGCAGCCACCCTCGGACAGGGCACTACGAGCCGTACTTC. It specifies CASSHPRTGHYEPYF.

This clonotype was seen at least ten times. This chain links TRBV7-2 with TRBJ2-3; D is unclear. The CDR3 contains 15 residues. The V gene lost 1 base and the J gene lost 2 bases, with 10 bases spanning the gap. Germline V gene sequence: CDR1 SGHTA, CDR2 FQGNSA. CDR3 region: CASSLDVGYTDTQYF. DNA of the CDR3: TGTGCCAGCAGCTTAGACGTGGGATACACAGATACGCAGTATTTT. The full variable domain, rest sourced from reference TRBV7-2 and TRBJ2-3, is GAGVSQSPSNKVTEKGKDVELRCDPISGHTALYWYRQSLGQGLEFLIYFQGNSAPDKSGLPSDRFSAERTGGSVSTLTIQRTQQEDSAVYLCASSLDVGYTDTQYFGPGTRLTVL.

The chain uses TRBV7-2 and TRBJ2-1; perhaps TRBD2 as D (6 bases). Germline assignment: CDR1 SGHTA and CDR2 FQGNSA. This CDR3 is built from 13 residues. Trimming removed 5 bases at V and 6 bases at J, with 11 bases between. CDR3 bases: TGTGCCAGCAGCGTGGGACTCCGCAATGAGCAGTTCTTC. As protein: CASSVGLRNEQFF.

The chain is built from TRBV29-1 and TRBJ2-7; TRBD2 matches at 7 bases. The length of the CDR3 is 16 residues. Germline V lookup: CDR1 SQVTM, CDR2 ANQGSEA. J was trimmed by 4 bases and V by 6 bases; bases with no gene match: 18. The CDR3 DNA is TGCAGCGTGTCCGCTGCGTGGGGAGGGTCAGCGTACGAGCAGTACTTC. Its protein product is CSVSAAWGGSAYEQYF.

With respect to this clonotype: A clone one base away is much larger, so this may be a read error. The rearrangement joins TRBV12-3 or TRBV12-4 to TRBJ2-7; D is ambiguous. The CDR3 loop spans 12 amino acids. The V end was cut by 4 bases, the J end by 3 bases, with 7 bases between. CDR3: CASSYVFYEQYF. CDR3 DNA sequence: TGTGCCAGCAGTTATGTATTCTACGAGCAGTACTTC.

The V gene is TRBV6-4, the J gene TRBJ2-7; D remains ambiguous. This CDR3 comprises 12 residues. Germline V gene lookup returns CDR1 MRHNA and CDR2 SNTAGT. V was clipped by 7 bases and J by 3 bases, with 10 bases between them. The CDR3 DNA follows: TGTGCCAGCATTTTCGTCGTCTACGAGCAGTACTTC. The encoded protein is CASIFVVYEQYF.

This clonotype was recorded at least ten times. The V and J genes are TRBV28 and TRBJ1-1; 7 bases align to TRBD1. V lost 4 bases to trimming and J lost 2 bases; unmatched junction nucleotides: 7. The CDR3 totals 15 residues. Germline V gene lookup returns CDR1 MDHEN and CDR2 SYDVKM. The DNA of the CDR3 is TGTGCCAGCAGTTCACCGGGACAGCAAAACACTGAAGCTTTCTTT. It yields the protein CASSSPGQQNTEAFF.

This clonotype was counted only a few times. J is TRBJ1-5 and V is TRBV5-1, with D perhaps TRBD1 (6 bases). V was clipped by 4 bases and J by 0 bases, with 14 bases between them. Germline V gene sequence: CDR1 SGHRS, CDR2 YFSETQ. The CDR3 spans 16 residues. The CDR3 DNA follows: TGCGCCAGCAGCGAAGGGACATCTTATAGCAATCAGCCCCAGCATTTT. It specifies CASSEGTSYSNQPQHF.

There are a few counts of this clonotype. This chain joins TRBV5-1 and TRBJ2-1; D may be TRBD1 (6 bases). CDR1 is SGHRS, CDR2 YFSETQ, per germline. The CDR3 loop spans 18 amino acids. V was cut by 0 bases and J by 8 bases, with 24 bases left in between. The CDR3: CASSLVQGTDSRRYEQFF. CDR3 DNA: TGCGCCAGCAGCTTGGTACAGGGTACGGACTCTAGGCGTTATGAGCAGTTCTTC. Filled out from reference TRBV5-1 and TRBJ2-1, the complete variable domain reads KAGVTQTPRYLIKTRGQQVTLSCSPISGHRSVSWYQQTPGQGLQFLFEYFSETQRNKGNFPGRFSGRQFSNSRSEMNVSTLELGDSALYLCASSLVQGTDSRRYEQFFGPGTRLTVL.

This sequence joins TRBV5-1 and TRBJ2-3; the match to TRBD2 covers 12 bases. V dropped 3 bases and J dropped 5; count of bases not matched to a gene: 4. The germline CDR1 and CDR2 sequences are SGHRS and YFSETQ. The CDR3 has 15 residues. In DNA, the CDR3 is TGCGCCAGCAGCTGGACTAGCGGGGACGGAGATACGCAGTATTTT. Translation: CASSWTSGDGDTQYF.

Ten or more counts support this clonotype. This chain links TRBV29-1 with TRBJ2-3; TRBD1 might be the D (5 bases). Trimming took off 6 bases at V and 5 bases at J, with 12 bases between the two ends. The CDR3 totals 12 residues. CDR1 and CDR2 (germline): SQVTM, ANQGSEA. The CDR3 is CSVGQGKDTQYF. In DNA, the CDR3 is TGCAGCGTGGGGCAGGGAAAAGATACGCAGTATTTT.

V is TRBV28 and J is TRBJ2-4; D remains ambiguous. CDR3 length: 15 residues. The V end lost 5 bases, the J end lost 0 bases, and 11 bases lay between the germline ends. Germline CDR1 MDHEN, CDR2 SYDVKM. CDR3 amino acids: CASSEIRLAKNIQYF. CDR3 in DNA: TGTGCCAGCAGTGAAATTCGACTAGCCAAAAACATTCAGTACTTC.

The rearrangement links TRBV28 to TRBJ2-3; TRBD2 agrees at 7 bases. Germline V gene lookup returns CDR1 MDHEN and CDR2 SYDVKM. This CDR3 spans 14 amino acids. Losses at the gene ends were 6 bases for V and 5 bases for J; bases not matched to a gene: 8. CDR3 sequence (DNA): TGTGCCAGCAGCTATAAGCGGGATCAAGATACGCAGTATTTT. This codes for CASSYKRDQDTQYF.

The chain carries TRBV10-2 and TRBJ2-1; 9 nucleotides line up with TRBD2. The CDR3 sequence is 14 residues long. Germline V lookup: CDR1 WSHSY, CDR2 SAAADI. Trimming cost V 7 bases and J 7 bases; bases outside gene matches: 8. The CDR3 DNA reads as TGCGCCAGCATCTCAGCGGGAGGTTTGAATGAGCAGTTCTTC. Its translation: CASISAGGLNEQFF.

This clonotype was picked up many times. The V and J genes are TRBV29-1 and TRBJ2-1; 11 nucleotides line up with TRBD2. CDR3 length: 15 amino acids. Germline V gene lookup returns CDR1 SQVTM and CDR2 ANQGSEA. Unmatched junction bases numbered 9, after V lost 7 bases and J lost 4 bases. The CDR3 nucleotides read TGCAGCGCCCCTGAGAGACTAGCGGGGTACAATGAGCAGTTCTTC. This gives the protein CSAPERLAGYNEQFF.

The CDR3 here is CASRAGMGLSSYNEQFF. The DNA of the CDR3 is TGCGCCAGCAGGGCGGGTATGGGGCTGAGCTCCTACAATGAGCAGTTCTTC. This sequence joins TRBV5-1 and TRBJ2-1; D possibly uses TRBD1 or TRBD2 (5 bases each). Germline CDR1 is SGHRS and CDR2 is YFSETQ. V lost 5 bases, J lost 0 bases, and 18 bases lay in between. The CDR3 extends over 17 amino acids.